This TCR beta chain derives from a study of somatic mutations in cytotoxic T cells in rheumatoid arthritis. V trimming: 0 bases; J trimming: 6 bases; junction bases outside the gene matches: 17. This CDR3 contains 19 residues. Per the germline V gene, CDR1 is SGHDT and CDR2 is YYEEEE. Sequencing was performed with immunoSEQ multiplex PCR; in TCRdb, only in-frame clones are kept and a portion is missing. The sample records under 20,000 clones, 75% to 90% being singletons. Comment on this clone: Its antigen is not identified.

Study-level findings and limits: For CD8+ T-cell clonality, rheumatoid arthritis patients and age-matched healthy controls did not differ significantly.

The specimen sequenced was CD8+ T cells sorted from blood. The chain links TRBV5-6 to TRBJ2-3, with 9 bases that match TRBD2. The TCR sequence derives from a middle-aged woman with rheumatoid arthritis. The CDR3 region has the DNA TGTGCCAGCAGCTTGGCCATAGCGGGAGTATCGAATTCAGAGGATACGCAGTATTTT. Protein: CASSLAIAGVSNSEDTQYF.